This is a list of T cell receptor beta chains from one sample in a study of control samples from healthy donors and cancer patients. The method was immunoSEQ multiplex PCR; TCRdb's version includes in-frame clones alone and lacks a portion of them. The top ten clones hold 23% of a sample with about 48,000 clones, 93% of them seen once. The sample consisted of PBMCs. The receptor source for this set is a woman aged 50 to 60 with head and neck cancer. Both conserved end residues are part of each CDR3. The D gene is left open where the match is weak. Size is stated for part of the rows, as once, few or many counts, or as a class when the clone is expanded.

CASSPGPGELFF	TGTGCCAGCAGCCCGGGGCCCGGGGAGCTGTTTTTT	TRBV9	TRBJ2-2	.	.
CASSGQGVDEQFF	TGTGCCAGCAGCGGACAGGGGGTGGATGAGCAGTTCTTC	TRBV2	TRBJ2-1	TRBD1	.
CASTLTGAEQPQHF	TGTGCCAGCACCCTTACAGGGGCTGAGCAGCCCCAGCATTTT	TRBV5-6	TRBJ1-5	TRBD1	.
CASSPRLAGGNEQYF	TGTGCCAGCAGCCCCCGACTAGCGGGAGGAAACGAGCAGTACTTC	TRBV11-2	TRBJ2-7	TRBD2	.
CASSGVVDTEAFF	TGTGCCAGCTCAGGGGTAGTTGACACTGAAGCTTTCTTT	TRBV18	TRBJ1-1	.	.
CASSLVGGADHTEAFF	TGTGCCAGCAGCTTAGTGGGGGGCGCGGATCACACTGAAGCTTTCTTT	TRBV7-2	TRBJ1-1	.	.
CASRDNVNTEAFF	TGTGCCAGCAGGGACAACGTGAACACTGAAGCTTTCTTT	TRBV2	TRBJ1-1	.	.
CSAEGGGYTF	TGCAGTGCCGAGGGTGGAGGCTACACCTTC	TRBV20-1	TRBJ1-2	.	.
CASSGQGGQPQHF	TGTGCCAGCAGCGGACAGGGAGGTCAGCCCCAGCATTTT	TRBV2	TRBJ1-5	TRBD1	.
CASSPDPLNTEAFF	TGCGCCAGCAGCCCGGACCCATTGAACACTGAAGCTTTCTTT	TRBV5-1	TRBJ1-1	.	.
CASSVVQGNEQFF	TGTGCCAGCAGCGTAGTTCAAGGGAATGAGCAGTTCTTC	TRBV9	TRBJ2-1	.	.
CASSLGTSGRVDIQYF	TGTGCCAGCAGCCTCGGGACTAGCGGGAGGGTTGACATTCAGTACTTC	TRBV4-2	TRBJ2-4	TRBD2	.
CASSSYRETQYF	TGTGCCAGCAGTAGCTACAGGGAGACCCAGTACTTC	TRBV6-5	TRBJ2-5	.	.
CASSPLSTGRRTEAFF	TGTGCCAGCAGTCCCCTTTCGACAGGGAGAAGGACTGAAGCTTTCTTT	TRBV27	TRBJ1-1	TRBD1	.
CASSPDSWDIQYF	TGTGCCAGCTCACCAGACAGTTGGGACATTCAGTACTTC	TRBV18	TRBJ2-4	.	.
CASSVTGLAGEDTQYF	TGTGCCAGCAGTGTTACGGGACTAGCGGGAGAAGATACGCAGTATTTT	TRBV2	TRBJ2-3	TRBD2	.
CASSQLAGLTNTDTQYF	TGTGCCAGCAGCCAACTAGCGGGTCTAACTAACACAGATACGCAGTATTTT	TRBV3-1/TRBV3-2	TRBJ2-3	TRBD2	.
CASSSSPWYQETQYF	TGTGCCAGCAGCTCGTCCCCGTGGTACCAAGAGACCCAGTACTTC	TRBV5-6	TRBJ2-5	.	once
CASSPGTPGDTQYF	TGTGCCAGTAGTCCCGGGACTCCCGGAGATACGCAGTATTTT	TRBV19	TRBJ2-3	.	.
CASSSGVGETQYF	TGTGCCAGCAGTTCCGGGGTGGGGGAGACCCAGTACTTC	TRBV5-4	TRBJ2-5	.	.
CASSLSVRGGPYYGYTF	TGTGCCAGCAGCTTAAGTGTTCGTGGGGGCCCTTACTATGGCTACACCTTC	TRBV7-2	TRBJ1-2	.	.
CATSPASGSESEQFF	TGTGCCACCAGCCCCGCTAGCGGGTCCGAAAGTGAGCAGTTCTTC	TRBV24-1	TRBJ2-1	TRBD2	.